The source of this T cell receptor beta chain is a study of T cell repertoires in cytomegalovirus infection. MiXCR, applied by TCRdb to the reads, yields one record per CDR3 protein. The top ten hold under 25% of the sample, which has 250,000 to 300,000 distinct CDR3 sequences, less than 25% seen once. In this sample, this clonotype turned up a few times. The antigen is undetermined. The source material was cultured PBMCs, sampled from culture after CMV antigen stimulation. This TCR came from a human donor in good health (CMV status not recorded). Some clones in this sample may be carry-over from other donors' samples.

The CDR3 coding sequence is TGTGCCAGCAGTCTTCTGGGAAACTCTGGGGCCAACGTCCTGACTTTC. This gives the protein CASSLLGNSGANVLTF. The chain carries TRBV6-1 and TRBJ2-6; no clear D gene. CDR1 is MNHNS and CDR2 is SASEGT in the germline V gene. Between the trimmed V and J ends, which lost 5 bases and 0 bases, there was a span of 11 bases. The CDR3 loop spans 16 amino acids.